Reported below is one T cell receptor (beta chain). Its antigen is undetermined. With 6 bases clipped from V and 3 bases from J, the junction kept 3 bases outside the gene matches. Germline CDR1 and CDR2: MNHEY and SVGAGI. This CDR3 comprises 14 residues. The data were produced by immunoSEQ multiplex PCR, yet TCRdb's version contains in-frame clones alone and is incomplete. Here the sample spans tens of thousands of clones, about 94% being singletons. The sample belongs to a study of graft-versus-host responses after intestinal transplantation. Whole-study context: Tacrolimus and steroids were given for three to four years to all recipients after anti-thymocyte globulin induction. The study's findings and limits: Allograft clonal ratios (graft-versus-host to host-versus-graft) were high in patients who had graft-donor T cell macrochimerism. Peak GvH clone levels in circulation were associated with early post-transplant HvG declines. The authors found GvH clones in recipient marrow, some appearing first in ileum or blood.

This sequence originates from a human donor who received an intestinal transplant. The sample was unstimulated CD8+ T cells sorted from spleen or lymph node cells, taken before intestinal transplant. The chain joins TRBV6-5 to TRBJ2-3, with 10 bases fitting TRBD2. The CDR3 DNA reads TGTGCCAGCAGGAGCGGGAGGGCTACAGATACGCAGTATTTT. Translation gives CASRSGRATDTQYF.